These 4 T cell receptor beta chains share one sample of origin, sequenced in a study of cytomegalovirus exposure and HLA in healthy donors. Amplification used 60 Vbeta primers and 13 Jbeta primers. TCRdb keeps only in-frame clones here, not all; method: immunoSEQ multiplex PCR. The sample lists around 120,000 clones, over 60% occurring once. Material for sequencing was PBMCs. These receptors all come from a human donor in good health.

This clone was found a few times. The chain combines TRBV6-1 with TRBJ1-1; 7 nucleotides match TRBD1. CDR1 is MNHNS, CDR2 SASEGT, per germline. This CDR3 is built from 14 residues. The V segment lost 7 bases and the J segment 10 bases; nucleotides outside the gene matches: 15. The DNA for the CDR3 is TGTGCCAGCAATCCAGGGAGAGGGGGCTCGCTAGCTTTCTTT. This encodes CASNPGRGGSLAFF.

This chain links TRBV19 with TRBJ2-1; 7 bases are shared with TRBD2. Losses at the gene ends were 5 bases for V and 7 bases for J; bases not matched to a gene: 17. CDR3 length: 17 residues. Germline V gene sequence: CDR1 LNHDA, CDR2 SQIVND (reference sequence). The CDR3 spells CASSHQSAGEPFNEQFF. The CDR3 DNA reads TGTGCCAGTAGTCACCAGTCGGCGGGGGAGCCTTTTAATGAGCAGTTCTTC.

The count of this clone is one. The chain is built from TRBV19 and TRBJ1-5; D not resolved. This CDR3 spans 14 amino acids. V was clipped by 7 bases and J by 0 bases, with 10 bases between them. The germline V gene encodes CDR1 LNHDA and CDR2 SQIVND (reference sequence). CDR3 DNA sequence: TGTGCCAGTAACACAGCCTATAGCAATCAGCCCCAGCATTTT. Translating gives CASNTAYSNQPQHF.

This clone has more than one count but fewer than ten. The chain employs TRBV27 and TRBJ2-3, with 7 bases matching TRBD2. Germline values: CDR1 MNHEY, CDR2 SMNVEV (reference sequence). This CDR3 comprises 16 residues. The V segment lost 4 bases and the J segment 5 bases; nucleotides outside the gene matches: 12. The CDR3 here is CASSSRAGRKGDTQYF. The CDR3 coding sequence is TGTGCCAGCAGTTCCAGAGCGGGGAGAAAAGGAGATACGCAGTATTTT.